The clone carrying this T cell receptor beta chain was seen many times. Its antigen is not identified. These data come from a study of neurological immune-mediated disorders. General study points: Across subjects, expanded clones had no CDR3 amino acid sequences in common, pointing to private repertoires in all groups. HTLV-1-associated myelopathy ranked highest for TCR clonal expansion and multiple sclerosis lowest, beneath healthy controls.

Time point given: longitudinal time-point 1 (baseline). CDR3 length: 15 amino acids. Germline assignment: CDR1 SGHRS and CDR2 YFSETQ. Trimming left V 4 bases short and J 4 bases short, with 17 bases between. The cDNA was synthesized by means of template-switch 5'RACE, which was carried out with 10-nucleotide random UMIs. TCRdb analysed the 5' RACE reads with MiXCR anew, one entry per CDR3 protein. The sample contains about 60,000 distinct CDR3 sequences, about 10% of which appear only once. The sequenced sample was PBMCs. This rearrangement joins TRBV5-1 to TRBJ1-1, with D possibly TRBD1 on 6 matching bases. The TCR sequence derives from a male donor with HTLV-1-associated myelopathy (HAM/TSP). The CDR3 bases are TGCGCCAGCAGCGAAGGACAGCCGAGGGTCACTGAAGCTTTCTTT. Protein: CASSEGQPRVTEAFF.